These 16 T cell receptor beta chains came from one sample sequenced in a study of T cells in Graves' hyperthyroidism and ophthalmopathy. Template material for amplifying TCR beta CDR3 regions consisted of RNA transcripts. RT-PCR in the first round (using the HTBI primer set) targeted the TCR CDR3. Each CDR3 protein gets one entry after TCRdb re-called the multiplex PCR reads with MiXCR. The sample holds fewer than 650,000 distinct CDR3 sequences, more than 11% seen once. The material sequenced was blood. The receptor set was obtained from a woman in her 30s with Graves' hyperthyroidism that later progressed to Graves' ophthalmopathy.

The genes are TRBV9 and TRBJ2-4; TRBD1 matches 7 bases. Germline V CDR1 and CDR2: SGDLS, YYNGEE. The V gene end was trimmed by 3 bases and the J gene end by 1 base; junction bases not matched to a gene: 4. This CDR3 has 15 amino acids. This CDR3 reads CASSDPRGAKNIQYF. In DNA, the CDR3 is TGTGCCAGCAGCGACCCCAGGGGGGCCAAAAACATTCAGTACTTC.

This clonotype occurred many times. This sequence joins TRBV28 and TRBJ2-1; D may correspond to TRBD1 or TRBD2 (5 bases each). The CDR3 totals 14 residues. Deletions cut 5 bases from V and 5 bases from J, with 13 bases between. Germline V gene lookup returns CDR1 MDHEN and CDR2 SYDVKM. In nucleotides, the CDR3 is TGTGCCAGCAGTCCCCCCGGGGCCAACAATGAGCAGTTCTTC. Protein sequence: CASSPPGANNEQFF.

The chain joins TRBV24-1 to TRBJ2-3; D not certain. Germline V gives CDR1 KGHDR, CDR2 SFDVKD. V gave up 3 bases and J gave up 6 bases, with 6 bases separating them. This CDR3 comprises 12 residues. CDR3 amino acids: CATSDNRDTQYF. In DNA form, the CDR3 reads TGTGCCACCAGTGATAACCGGGATACGCAGTATTTT.

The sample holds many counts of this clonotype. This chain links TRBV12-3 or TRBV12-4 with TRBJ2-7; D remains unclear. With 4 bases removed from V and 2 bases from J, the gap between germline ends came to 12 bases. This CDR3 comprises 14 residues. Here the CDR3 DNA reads TGTGCCAGCAGTTCCCCAGAAAGCACCTACGAGCAGTACTTC. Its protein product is CASSSPESTYEQYF.

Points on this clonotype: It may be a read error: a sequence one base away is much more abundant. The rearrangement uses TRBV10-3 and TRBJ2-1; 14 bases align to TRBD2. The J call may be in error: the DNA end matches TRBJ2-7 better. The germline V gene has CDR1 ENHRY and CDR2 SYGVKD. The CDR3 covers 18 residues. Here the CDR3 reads CAISDGTSGGSSYNEQYF. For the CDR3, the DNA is TGTGCCATCAGTGACGGGACTAGCGGGGGAAGCTCCTACAATGAGCAGTACTTC.

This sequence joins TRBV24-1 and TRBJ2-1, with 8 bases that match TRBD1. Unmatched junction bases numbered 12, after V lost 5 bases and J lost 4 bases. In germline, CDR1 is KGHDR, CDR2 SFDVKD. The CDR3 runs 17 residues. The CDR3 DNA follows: TGTGCCACCAGTGGGATGACAGGGGCCGCCATTTACAATGAGCAGTTCTTC. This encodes CATSGMTGAAIYNEQFF.

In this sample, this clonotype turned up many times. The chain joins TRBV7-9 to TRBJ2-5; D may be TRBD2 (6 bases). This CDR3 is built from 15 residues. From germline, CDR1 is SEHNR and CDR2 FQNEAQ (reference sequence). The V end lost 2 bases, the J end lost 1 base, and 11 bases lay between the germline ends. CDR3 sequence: CASSLLGGLQETQYF. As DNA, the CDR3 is TGTGCCAGCAGCTTATTGGGGGGTCTCCAAGAGACCCAGTACTTC.

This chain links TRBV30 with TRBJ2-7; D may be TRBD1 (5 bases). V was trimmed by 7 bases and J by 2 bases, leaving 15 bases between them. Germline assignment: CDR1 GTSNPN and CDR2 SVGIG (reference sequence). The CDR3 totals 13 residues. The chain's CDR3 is CASQDTGPYEQYF. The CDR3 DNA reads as TGTGCCTCACAGGACACAGGACCCTACGAGCAGTACTTC.

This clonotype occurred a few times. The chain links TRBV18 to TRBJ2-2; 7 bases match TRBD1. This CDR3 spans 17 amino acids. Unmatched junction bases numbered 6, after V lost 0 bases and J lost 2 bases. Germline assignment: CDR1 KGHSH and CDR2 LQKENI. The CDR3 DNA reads TGTGCCAGCTCACCACCGTACGGGACAGTTAACACCGGGGAGCTGTTTTTT. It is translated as CASSPPYGTVNTGELFF.

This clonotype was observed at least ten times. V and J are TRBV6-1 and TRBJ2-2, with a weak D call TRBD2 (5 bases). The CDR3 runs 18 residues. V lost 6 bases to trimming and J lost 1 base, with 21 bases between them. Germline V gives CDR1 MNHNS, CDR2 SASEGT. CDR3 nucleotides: TGTGCCAGCAGACGACTTACCGAGGGTTTGATGAACACCGGGGAGCTGTTTTTT. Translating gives CASRRLTEGLMNTGELFF.

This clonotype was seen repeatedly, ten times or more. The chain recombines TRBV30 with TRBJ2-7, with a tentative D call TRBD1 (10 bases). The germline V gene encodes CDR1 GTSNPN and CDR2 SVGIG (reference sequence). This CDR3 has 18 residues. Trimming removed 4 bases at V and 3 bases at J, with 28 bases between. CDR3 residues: CAWTGQGRLAGVLYEQYF. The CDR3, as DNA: TGTGCCTGGACGGGACAGGGGCGGTTAGCGGGGGTCCTCTACGAGCAGTACTTC.

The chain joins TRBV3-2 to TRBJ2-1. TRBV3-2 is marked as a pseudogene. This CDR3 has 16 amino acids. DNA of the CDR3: TGTGCCAGCAGCCAAGAAGTGCCAGGCCTTTACAATGAGCAGTTCTTC. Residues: CASSQEVPGLYNEQFF.

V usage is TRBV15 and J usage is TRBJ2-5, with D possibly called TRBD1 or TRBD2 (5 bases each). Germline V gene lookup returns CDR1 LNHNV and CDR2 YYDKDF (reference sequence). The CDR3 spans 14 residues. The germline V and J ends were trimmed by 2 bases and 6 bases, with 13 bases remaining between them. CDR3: CATSRRDQGKTQYF. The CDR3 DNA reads TGTGCCACCAGCAGAAGGGACCAGGGAAAGACCCAGTACTTC.

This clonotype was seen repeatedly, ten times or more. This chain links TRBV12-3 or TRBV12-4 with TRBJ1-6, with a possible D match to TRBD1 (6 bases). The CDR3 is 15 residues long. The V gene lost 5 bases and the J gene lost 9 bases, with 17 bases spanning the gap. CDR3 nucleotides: TGTGCCAGCAGTACCGGACAGTCCGGACCTTCACCCCTCCACTTT. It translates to CASSTGQSGPSPLHF.

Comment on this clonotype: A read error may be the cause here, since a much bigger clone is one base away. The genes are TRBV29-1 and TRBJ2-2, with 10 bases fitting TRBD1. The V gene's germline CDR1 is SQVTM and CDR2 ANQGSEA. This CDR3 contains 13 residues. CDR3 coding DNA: TGCAGCACGGACAGGGGGAACACCGAGGAGCTGTTTTTT. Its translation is CSTDRGNTEELFF.

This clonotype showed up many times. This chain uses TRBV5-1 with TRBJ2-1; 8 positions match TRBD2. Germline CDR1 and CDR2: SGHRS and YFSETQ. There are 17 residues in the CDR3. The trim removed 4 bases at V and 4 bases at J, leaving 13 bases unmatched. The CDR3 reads CASSPSLLAAIYNEQFF. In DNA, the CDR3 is TGCGCCAGCAGCCCCTCCCTACTAGCGGCTATATACAATGAGCAGTTCTTC.